This TCR beta chain was obtained from a study of spatial heterogeneity in lung cancer. Across the study: The count of detected beta-chain sequences consistently exceeded that of alpha-chain sequences. General study results and limits: Ubiquitous and regional expanded TCR counts tracked ubiquitous and regional nonsynonymous mutations, respectively. Within tumors, counts of expanded alpha and beta TCRs tracked tumor mutation counts.

Every TCR cDNA molecule bore a unique molecular identifier. TCRdb recomputed calls from the 5' RACE reads with MiXCR, one row per CDR3 protein. This table holds about 2,300 distinct CDR3 sequences, roughly 19% found once. The time point was: sample taken at primary tumor resection. Whole RNA was taken from tumor, nontumor lung or frozen PBMC; it was then sequenced unsorted. There are 15 residues in the CDR3. V lost 3 bases and J lost 7; bases outside the gene matches: 7. Relative to its sample, this clonotype is medium-sized. Its target is unknown. This receptor was identified in a male donor with early-stage non-small cell lung cancer. The material was lung tumor tissue, obtained at surgery. The chain employs TRBV12-3 or TRBV12-4 and TRBJ1-4; 8 positions match TRBD1. This CDR3 reads CASSFSQGGSEKLFF. The CDR3 DNA is TGTGCCAGCAGTTTCTCACAGGGGGGGAGTGAAAAACTGTTTTTT.